These T cell receptor beta chains were read from a single sample in a study of T cell repertoires in cytomegalovirus infection. One entry per CDR3 protein, called by TCRdb with MiXCR from the reads. The data show about 52,000 distinct CDR3 sequences, about a fifth seen once. Their antigens remain unidentified. The starting material was CD8+ T cells from cultured PBMCs, obtained from culture after CMV antigen stimulation. These receptors were collected from a human donor in good health (CMV status not recorded). Some clones in this sample may be carry-over from other donors' samples. Both conserved end residues are part of each CDR3.

15 | TRBJ2-1 | TRBV4-3 | CASSQAGGPYNEQFF
12 | TRBJ1-2 | TRBV7-2 | CASSWGDPGYTF
17 | TRBJ2-4 | TRBV7-9 | CASSLGPGASAKNIQYF
14 | TRBJ2-7 | TRBV9 | CASSVWQNDYEQYF
17 | TRBJ2-2 | TRBV6-6 | CASTLPSGGSNTGELFF
15 | TRBJ1-2 | TRBV27 | CASSPTDQNSYGYTF
11 | TRBJ1-1 | TRBV7-2 | CATEKNTEAFF
16 | TRBJ2-3 | TRBV6-2/TRBV6-3 | CASSYGGPRRTDTQYF
14 | TRBJ2-7 | TRBV4-3 | CASSQEPQFYEQYF
14 | TRBJ2-3 | TRBV6-1 | CASRDLRTTDTQYF
15 | TRBJ2-7 | TRBV6-2/TRBV6-3 | CASSTPPTSTYEQYF
15 | TRBJ2-7 | TRBV4-2 | CASSQERAGDYEQYF
14 | TRBJ1-1 | TRBV30 | CAWSVPGENTEAFF
12 | TRBJ2-4 | TRBV7-9 | CASSSDQNIQYF
17 | TRBJ2-2 | TRBV12-3/TRBV12-4 | CASSYLPGRKNTGELFF
15 | TRBJ1-1 | TRBV7-9 | CASSPPAQGARRAFF
14 | TRBJ2-1 | TRBV7-2 | CASSYLGPYNEQFF
16 | TRBJ2-6 | TRBV6-2/TRBV6-3 | CASSYFGTGVLHVLTF
15 | TRBJ2-7 | TRBV20-1 | CSAYLPRDGNYEQYF
17 | TRBJ1-5 | TRBV6-2/TRBV6-3 | CASKTGRERDSNQPQHF
14 | TRBJ2-2 | TRBV4-3 | CASSQQRGTGELFF
11 | TRBJ1-2 | TRBV27 | CAASGGRGYTF
16 | TRBJ2-5 | TRBV7-2 | CASSSGDQGISETQYF
16 | TRBJ2-1 | TRBV7-8 | CASSALLANSYNEQFF
16 | TRBJ2-3 | TRBV11-2 | CASSFWPSASTDTQYF
15 | TRBJ2-1 | TRBV6-1 | CASSEYLDTYNEQFF
13 | TRBJ2-5 | TRBV28 | CASSFIRQETQYF
14 | TRBJ2-7 | TRBV6-5 | CASSEGPGTNEQYF
11 | TRBJ2-5 | TRBV29-1 | CSGWGRETQYF
18 | TRBJ2-3 | TRBV7-9 | CASSGSGRAGYSTDTQYF
18 | TRBJ1-5 | TRBV6-1 | CASSEKGGARLSNQPQHF
14 | TRBJ2-3 | TRBV7-2 | CASSLPSGRDTQYF
13 | TRBJ2-3 | TRBV5-1 | CASSFNPTDTQYF
20 | TRBJ2-6 | TRBV9 | CASSLSRDPEPPSGANVLTF
13 | TRBJ2-7 | TRBV7-2 | CASSFSPAYEQYF
15 | TRBJ2-3 | TRBV7-6 | CASSERGAFTDTQYF
16 | TRBJ2-2 | TRBV6-6 | CASSYEGGANTGELFF
19 | TRBJ2-6 | TRBV7-8 | CASSSRTSGSLSGANVLTF
16 | TRBJ1-6 | TRBV12-3/TRBV12-4 | CASSPGQSSYNSPLHF
14 | TRBJ2-7 | TRBV27 | CASSVTSGRYEQYF
15 | TRBJ2-3 | TRBV7-9 | CASRNGISSTDTQYF
14 | TRBJ2-3 | TRBV12-5 | CASGFQGATDTQYF
15 | TRBJ2-6 | TRBV28 | CASSLDPSGANVLTF
18 | TRBJ2-4 | TRBV9 | CASSPPDGAGAAKNIQYF
11 | TRBJ1-2 | TRBV29-1 | CSVGDSYGYTF
13 | TRBJ1-5 | TRBV7-2 | CASSPAENQPQHF
15 | TRBJ1-2 | TRBV25-1 | CASSEYWDSNYGYTF
15 | TRBJ1-2 | TRBV27 | CASSLSRNHRGGYTF
12 | TRBJ2-1 | TRBV12-3/TRBV12-4 | CASSFQGDEQFF
12 | TRBJ2-1 | TRBV12-3/TRBV12-4 | CASSQNGNEQFF
15 | TRBJ2-7 | TRBV28 | CASSLQSEPPYEQYF
15 | TRBJ1-4 | TRBV7-9 | CASSSPRGVNEKLFF